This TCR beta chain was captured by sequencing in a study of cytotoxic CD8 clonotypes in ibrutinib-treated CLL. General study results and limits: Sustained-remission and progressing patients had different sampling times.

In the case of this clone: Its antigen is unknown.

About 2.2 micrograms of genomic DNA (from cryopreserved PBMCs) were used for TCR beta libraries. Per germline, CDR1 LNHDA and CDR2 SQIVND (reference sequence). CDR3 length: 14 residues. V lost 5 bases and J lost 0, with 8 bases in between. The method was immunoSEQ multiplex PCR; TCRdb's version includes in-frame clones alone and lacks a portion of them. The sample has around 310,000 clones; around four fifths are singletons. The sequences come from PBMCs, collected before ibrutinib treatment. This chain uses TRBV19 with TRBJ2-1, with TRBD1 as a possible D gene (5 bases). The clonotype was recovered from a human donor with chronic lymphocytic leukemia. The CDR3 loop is CASSEQGSYNEQFF. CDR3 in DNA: TGTGCCAGTAGTGAGCAGGGCTCCTACAATGAGCAGTTCTTC. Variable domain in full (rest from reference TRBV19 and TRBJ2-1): DGGITQSPKYLFRKEGQNVTLSCEQNLNHDAMYWYRQDPGQGLRLIYYSQIVNDFQKGDIAEGYSVSREKKESFPLTVTSAQKNPTAFYLCASSEQGSYNEQFFGPGTRLTVL.